The T cell receptor beta chain described here comes from a study of OX40 agonist ivuxolimab in advanced cancers. The CDR3 has 13 residues. V shed 1 base, J shed 9 bases, and the junction held 3 bases outside the gene matches. Per the germline V gene, CDR1 is SGHDN and CDR2 is FVKESK. Sequencing used immunoSEQ multiplex PCR; TCRdb keeps in-frame clones, though not all of them. The top ten hold 6.5% to 8% of the sample, which has about 80,000 clones, around four fifths seen once. It was autoimmune disease history or systemic immunosuppression that excluded patients. This clone appeared a single time. The genes are TRBV14 and TRBJ2-1; 7 bases map to TRBD2. The source was CD4+ or CD8+ T cells sorted from blood, collected in a trial of the OX40 agonist ivuxolimab. This sequence originates from an adult with an advanced solid tumor such as melanoma, head and neck, liver or kidney cancer. The CDR3: CASSQAPSGEQFF. The CDR3 region has the DNA TGTGCCAGCAGCCAAGCCCCTAGCGGTGAGCAGTTCTTC.